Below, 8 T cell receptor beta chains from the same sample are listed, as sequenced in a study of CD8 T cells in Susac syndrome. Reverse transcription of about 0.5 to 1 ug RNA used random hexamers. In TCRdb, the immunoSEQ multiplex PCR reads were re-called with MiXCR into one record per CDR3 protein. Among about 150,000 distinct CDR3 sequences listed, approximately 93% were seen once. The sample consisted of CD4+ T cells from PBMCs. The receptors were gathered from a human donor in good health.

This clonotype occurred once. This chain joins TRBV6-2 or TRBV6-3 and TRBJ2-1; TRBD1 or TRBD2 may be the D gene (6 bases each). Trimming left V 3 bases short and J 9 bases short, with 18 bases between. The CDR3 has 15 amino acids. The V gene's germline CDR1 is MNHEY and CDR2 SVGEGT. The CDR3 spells CASSYGPGARLEQFF. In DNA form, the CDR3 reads TGTGCCAGCAGTTATGGTCCGGGGGCTAGGCTTGAGCAGTTCTTC.

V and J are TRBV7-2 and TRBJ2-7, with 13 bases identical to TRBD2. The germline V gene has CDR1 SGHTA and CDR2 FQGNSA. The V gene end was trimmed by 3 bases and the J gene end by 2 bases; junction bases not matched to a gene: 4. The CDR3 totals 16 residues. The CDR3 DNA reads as TGTGCCAGCAGCTTGACTAGCGGGAGGCAGGCCTACGAGCAGTACTTC. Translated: CASSLTSGRQAYEQYF.

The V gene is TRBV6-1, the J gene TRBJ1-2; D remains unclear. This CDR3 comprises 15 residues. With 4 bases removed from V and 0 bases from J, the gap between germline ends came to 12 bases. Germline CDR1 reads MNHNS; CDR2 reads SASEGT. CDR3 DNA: TGTGCCAGCAGTGTATCGACGGCTACTAACTATGGCTACACCTTC. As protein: CASSVSTATNYGYTF.

CDR3 loop: CASSEQPTPGSEAFF. The CDR3 nucleotides read TGTGCCAGCAGTGAACAACCAACGCCCGGGTCTGAAGCTTTCTTT. The rearrangement uses TRBV6-1 and TRBJ1-1; D gene ambiguous. Germline values: CDR1 MNHNS, CDR2 SASEGT. V lost 2 bases to trimming and J lost 6 bases, with 16 bases between them. This CDR3 has 15 amino acids.

As DNA, the CDR3 is TGTGCCAGCAGTGAATACGGACAGGGCTTCTCTGGCTACACCTTC. Encoded protein: CASSEYGQGFSGYTF. The chain recombines TRBV2 with TRBJ1-2, with TRBD1 identical over 8 bases. V was pared by 2 bases and J by 7 bases, with 9 bases of the junction left unmatched. Germline V lookup: CDR1 SNHLY, CDR2 FYNNEI. This CDR3 comprises 15 residues.

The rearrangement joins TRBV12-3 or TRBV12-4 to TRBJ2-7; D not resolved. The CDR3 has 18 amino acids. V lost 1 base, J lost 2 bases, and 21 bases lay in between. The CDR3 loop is CASSLGPGSVGLPYEQYF. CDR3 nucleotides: TGTGCCAGCAGTTTAGGCCCCGGGTCGGTAGGGTTGCCCTACGAGCAGTACTTC.

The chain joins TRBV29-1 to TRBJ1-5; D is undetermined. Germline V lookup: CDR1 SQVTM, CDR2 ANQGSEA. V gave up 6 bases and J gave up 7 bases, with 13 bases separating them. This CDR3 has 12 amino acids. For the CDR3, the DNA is TGCAGCGTAGAGACGGCGGGGCAGCCCCAGCATTTT. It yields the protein CSVETAGQPQHF.

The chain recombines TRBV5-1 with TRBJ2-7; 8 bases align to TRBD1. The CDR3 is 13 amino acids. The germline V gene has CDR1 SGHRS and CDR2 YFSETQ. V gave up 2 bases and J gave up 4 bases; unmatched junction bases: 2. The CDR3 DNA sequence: TGCGCCAGCAGCTTTCAGGGGGCTTACGAGCAGTACTTC. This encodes CASSFQGAYEQYF.